Following are 32 T cell receptor beta chains from one sample sequenced in a study of beta chain features in type 1 diabetes. Study conclusions and caveats: There was a moderate but significant shortening of TCRB CDR3s in all four CD4+ subsets of Type 1 diabetes patients.

Expressed TCRB transcripts were sequenced after all isolated RNA was converted to cDNA. Profiled with immunoSEQ multiplex PCR; TCRdb holds only in-frame clones, not every one. The sample has around 650,000 clones, about an eighth seen once; the top ten hold 0.095% to 0.15%. No antigen is known for these receptors. The source material was naive CD4+ T cells from blood. These receptor sequences come from a man in his thirties or forties with type 1 diabetes.

This clone was seen more than once but under ten times. CDR3 nucleotides: TGTGCCAGCAGTTTGCCCTTAGGGGTACGGGGCTACACCTTC. Protein sequence: CASSLPLGVRGYTF. The chain combines TRBV28 with TRBJ1-2; maybe TRBD1 (5 bases). Germline-derived CDR1 and CDR2 are MDHEN and SYDVKM. V gave up 3 bases and J gave up 8 bases, with 16 bases separating them. CDR3 size: 14 residues.

The chain links TRBV28 to TRBJ2-1; 12 nucleotides match TRBD2. V lost 5 bases to trimming and J lost 5 bases; unmatched junction nucleotides: 16. CDR3 length equals 19 residues. The germline gives CDR1 MDHEN, CDR2 SYDVKM. CDR3 protein: CASSTPPVRLAGDNNEQFF. CDR3 DNA sequence: TGTGCCAGCAGTACTCCTCCGGTCAGACTAGCGGGAGATAACAATGAGCAGTTCTTC.

This chain connects TRBV30 to TRBJ2-5; TRBD1 is a possible D gene (6 bases). The DNA end is more similar to TRBJ2-7, so the J call may be wrong. Germline V gene sequence: CDR1 GTSNPN, CDR2 SVGIG (reference sequence). CDR3 size: 13 residues. The CDR3 reads CAWAFGLGGEQYF. In nucleotides, the CDR3 is TGTGCCTGGGCCTTCGGGCTAGGGGGCGAGCAGTACTTC.

This clone was seen only a few times. The chain links TRBV9 to TRBJ2-7; 10 nucleotides match TRBD1. This CDR3 is built from 15 residues. CDR1 SGDLS and CDR2 YYNGEE come from the germline V gene. J gave up 2 bases and V 0 bases, and 2 bases lay outside the gene matches. CDR3 bases: TGTGCCAGCAGCGTAGGGGACAGGGGTCCCTACGAGCAGTACTTC. Its protein product is CASSVGDRGPYEQYF.

This clone was counted a few times. The gene calls are TRBV5-6 and TRBJ2-5; weak D call: TRBD2 (5 bases). The germline gives CDR1 SGHDT, CDR2 YYEEEE. Trimming stripped 2 bases from V and 4 bases from J, with 15 bases between. The CDR3 is 15 residues long. In nucleotides, the CDR3 is TGTGCCAGCAGCTTATCCCCGGGGTCGGGAGAGACCCAGTACTTC. This encodes CASSLSPGSGETQYF.

To note about this clone: The same CDR3 also results from other DNA sequences found in this sample. The rearrangement joins TRBV5-1 to TRBJ2-7; D remains ambiguous. CDR1 SGHRS and CDR2 YFSETQ come from the germline V gene. V lost 0 bases, J lost 0 bases, and 7 bases lay in between. This CDR3 has 14 amino acids. This CDR3 is CASSLDSSSYEQYF. The CDR3 DNA is TGCGCCAGCAGCTTGGACTCTAGCTCCTACGAGCAGTACTTC.

The rearrangement uses TRBV11-2 and TRBJ2-1, with a tentative D call TRBD1 (5 bases). CDR1 and CDR2 from the germline V gene are SGHAT and FQNNGV. The CDR3 extends over 13 amino acids. V was trimmed by 4 bases and J by 3 bases, leaving 7 bases between them. CDR3 nucleotide sequence: TGTGCCAGCAGCTCTGGACACTACAATGAGCAGTTCTTC. It codes for CASSSGHYNEQFF.

A few counts support this clone. The gene calls are TRBV7-2 and TRBJ1-2, with 8 bases that match TRBD1. Germline V gene lookup returns CDR1 SGHTA and CDR2 FQGNSA. V lost 4 bases, J lost 3 bases, and 7 bases stayed unmatched. The CDR3 extends over 15 amino acids. The CDR3 DNA sequence: TGTGCCAGCAGCTCTGCCAGGGGGCCCGACTATGGCTACACCTTC. Translation gives CASSSARGPDYGYTF.

The rearrangement links TRBV2 to TRBJ2-7; possible D gene TRBD2, 5 bases. CDR1 SNHLY and CDR2 FYNNEI come from the germline V gene. The CDR3 contains 11 residues. Between the trimmed V and J ends, which lost 8 bases and 3 bases, there was a span of 8 bases. The CDR3 nucleotides read TGTGCCAGCTCCGCGGGCTACGAGCAGTACTTC. Its protein product is CASSAGYEQYF.

This clone was seen a handful of times. The DNA of the CDR3 is TGTGCCAGCAGGCCGCGCTACGAGCAGTACTTC. It translates to CASRPRYEQYF. The chain employs TRBV21-1 and TRBJ2-7; whether TRBD2, the table's D call, matches the DNA was not checked. TRBV21-1 is termed a pseudogene. CDR3 length: 11 amino acids.

This chain uses TRBV7-9 with TRBJ2-5; D uncertain. The CDR3 is made up of 13 amino acids. CDR1 is SEHNR and CDR2 is FQNEAQ in the germline V gene (reference sequence). V was clipped by 3 bases and J by 5 bases, with 10 bases between them. The CDR3 nucleotides read TGTGCCAGCAGCTTGATGGAGTGGGAGACCCAGTACTTC. Translated: CASSLMEWETQYF.

The J gene is TRBJ1-2, the V gene TRBV2; D gene uncertain. From germline, CDR1 is SNHLY and CDR2 FYNNEI. V lost 3 bases and J 7 bases, leaving 12 bases between the germline ends. The CDR3 is 13 amino acids. The CDR3 DNA is TGTGCCAGCAGTGATACCCCTCGTGGTGGCTACACCTTC. It specifies CASSDTPRGGYTF.

The V gene is TRBV7-9, the J gene TRBJ2-5; 12 bases line up with TRBD2. CDR3 length: 15 residues. Losses at the gene ends were 5 bases for V and 4 bases for J; bases not matched to a gene: 5. Germline V gene sequence: CDR1 SEHNR, CDR2 FQNEAQ (reference sequence). The CDR3 sequence: CASSATSGGRETQYF. The CDR3 DNA sequence: TGTGCCAGCAGCGCTACTAGCGGGGGGCGAGAGACCCAGTACTTC.

This clone was observed a few times. The J gene is TRBJ2-3, the V gene TRBV9; D is unclear. The CDR3 has 16 amino acids. CDR1 and CDR2 (germline): SGDLS, YYNGEE. V was clipped by 0 bases and J by 5 bases, with 16 bases between them. Written as DNA, the CDR3 is TGTGCCAGCAGCGTAGCTACAACCGGTCAAGGAGATACGCAGTATTTT. Translating it yields CASSVATTGQGDTQYF.

This clone came up a few times. This chain connects TRBV2 to TRBJ1-2, with D unclear. This CDR3 comprises 12 residues. CDR1 and CDR2 from the germline V gene are SNHLY and FYNNEI. The germline V and J ends were trimmed by 3 bases and 4 bases, with 6 bases remaining between them. The CDR3 bases are TGTGCCAGCAGTGACAACCCCTATGGCTACACCTTC. The encoded protein is CASSDNPYGYTF.

In this sample, this clone turned up a few times. The chain uses TRBV5-1 and TRBJ2-7, with D unclear. V lost 4 bases to trimming and J lost 3 bases, with 14 bases between them. This CDR3 has 14 residues. The germline V gene encodes CDR1 SGHRS and CDR2 YFSETQ. CDR3 in amino acids: CASSRPGDLYEQYF. As DNA, the CDR3 is TGCGCCAGCAGCCGCCCAGGTGATCTCTACGAGCAGTACTTC.

The gene calls are TRBV25-1 and TRBJ1-2, with 7 bases matching TRBD1. Germline trimming cut 0 bases from V and 8 bases from J; bases unmatched to any gene: 15. The CDR3 extends over 17 amino acids. CDR1 is MGHDK and CDR2 is SYGVNS in the germline V gene. The CDR3 protein is CASSEYRVGTALDGYTF. The CDR3 region has the DNA TGTGCCAGCAGTGAATATAGGGTCGGGACAGCCCTCGACGGCTACACCTTC.

For the CDR3, the DNA is TGTGCCTGGAGTACCGAGCATTCACCCCTCCACTTT. Protein sequence: CAWSTEHSPLHF. The chain couples TRBV30 to TRBJ1-6; D call uncertain. There are 12 residues in the CDR3. CDR1 is GTSNPN, CDR2 SVGIG, per germline (reference sequence). V lost 2 bases and J 8 bases, leaving 7 bases between the germline ends.

The J gene is TRBJ2-2, the V gene TRBV9; D gene ambiguous. Germline assignment: CDR1 SGDLS and CDR2 YYNGEE. The CDR3 runs to 11 residues. The V end was cut by 6 bases, the J end by 5 bases, with 5 bases between. CDR3 nucleotides: TGTGCCAGCACTTGGACCGGGGAGCTGTTTTTT. It encodes CASTWTGELFF.

The chain uses TRBV5-8 and TRBJ1-5; D may be TRBD1 (5 bases). The CDR3 contains 14 residues. CDR1 and CDR2 (germline): SGHTS, YDEGEE. V was trimmed by 4 bases and J by 3 bases, leaving 11 bases between them. The CDR3 loop reads CASSGGRVNQPQHF. The CDR3 DNA follows: TGTGCCAGCAGCGGGGGACGGGTCAATCAGCCCCAGCATTTT.

This clone was observed a few times. The chain has TRBV11-2 and TRBJ2-3; D not certain. This CDR3 is built from 13 residues. Trimming took off 5 bases at V and 4 bases at J, with 10 bases between the two ends. Germline CDR1 and CDR2: SGHAT and FQNNGV. This chain's CDR3 is CASSPVGPDTQYF. In DNA, the CDR3 is TGTGCCAGCAGCCCCGTGGGCCCAGATACGCAGTATTTT.

This clone was counted only a few times. The genes are TRBV4-3 and TRBJ2-3, with D perhaps matching TRBD1 (6 bases). This CDR3 comprises 19 residues. Germline V lookup: CDR1 LGHNA, CDR2 YSLEER. Trimming took 1 base from V and 0 from J, leaving 20 bases between them. The CDR3 DNA sequence: TGCGCCAGCAGCCAAGGGAATTTAGGGGGACGAGGGAGCACAGATACGCAGTATTTT. It encodes CASSQGNLGGRGSTDTQYF.

The rearrangement joins TRBV7-2 to TRBJ2-3; 8 bases agree with TRBD2. Trimming cost V 3 bases and J 5 bases; bases outside gene matches: 7. Looked up from germline, CDR1 is SGHTA and CDR2 is FQGNSA. The CDR3 loop spans 15 amino acids. This CDR3 reads CASSFFGGAEDTQYF. CDR3 bases: TGTGCCAGCAGCTTCTTCGGGGGGGCCGAAGATACGCAGTATTTT. Based on the CDR3 plus reference TRBV7-2 and TRBJ2-3, the full variable domain is GAGVSQSPSNKVTEKGKDVELRCDPISGHTALYWYRQSLGQGLEFLIYFQGNSAPDKSGLPSDRFSAERTGGSVSTLTIQRTQQEDSAVYLCASSFFGGAEDTQYFGPGTRLTVL.

The chain links TRBV4-2 to TRBJ2-5; 8 bases fit TRBD1. CDR1 is LGHNA and CDR2 is YNFKEQ in the germline V gene. V shed 1 base and J 1 base; nucleotides not matched to a gene: 5. This CDR3 has 16 amino acids. The CDR3: CASSQGDRGSQETQYF. As DNA, the CDR3 is TGTGCCAGCAGCCAAGGTGACAGGGGAAGCCAAGAGACCCAGTACTTC.

The chain joins TRBV6-5 to TRBJ1-2; a weak D match, TRBD1 (6 bases). Trimming left V 5 bases short and J 8 bases short, with 21 bases between. Germline CDR1 MNHEY, CDR2 SVGAGI. The CDR3 loop spans 15 amino acids. CDR3 amino acids: CASSLQGRGDGGYTF. The CDR3 DNA sequence: TGTGCCAGCAGTCTACAGGGAAGGGGGGACGGAGGCTACACCTTC.

This clone was recorded a few times. This rearrangement joins TRBV19 to TRBJ2-1; TRBD1 matches at 8 bases. This CDR3 contains 17 residues. Unmatched junction bases numbered 8, after V lost 1 base and J lost 3 bases. Per the germline V gene, CDR1 is LNHDA and CDR2 is SQIVND (reference sequence). The CDR3 spells CASSIVQTGVIYNEQFF. The CDR3 bases are TGTGCCAGTAGTATAGTCCAGACAGGGGTTATCTACAATGAGCAGTTCTTC.

This clone was counted a few times. The chain employs TRBV25-1 and TRBJ1-2; maybe TRBD1 (6 bases). The length of the CDR3 is 14 residues. Germline CDR1 is MGHDK and CDR2 is SYGVNS. Trimming took off 7 bases at V and 3 bases at J, with 15 bases between the two ends. CDR3 amino acids: CASTGPGAYYGYTF. For the CDR3, the DNA is TGTGCCAGCACTGGCCCAGGGGCGTACTATGGCTACACCTTC.

The gene calls are TRBV7-2 and TRBJ1-4; TRBD1 agrees at 7 bases. From germline, CDR1 is SGHTA and CDR2 FQGNSA. The CDR3 length is 14 residues. V shed 3 bases and J 11 bases; nucleotides not matched to a gene: 9. CDR3 loop: CASSLGQTSGKLFF. CDR3 bases: TGTGCCAGCAGCTTGGGACAGACCTCCGGGAAACTGTTTTTT.

The chain employs TRBV20-1 and TRBJ1-2, with D possibly TRBD1 on 5 matching bases. The V end lost 5 bases, the J end lost 5 bases, and 9 bases lay between the germline ends. The CDR3 contains 11 residues. Germline V lookup: CDR1 DFQATT, CDR2 SNEGSKA (reference sequence). CDR3 bases: TGCAGTGCTGCCAGGGAGTATGGCTACACCTTC. This sequence encodes CSAAREYGYTF.

This clone was counted only a few times. This chain connects TRBV5-1 to TRBJ2-1; 10 bases map to TRBD1. Looked up from germline, CDR1 is SGHRS and CDR2 is YFSETQ. This CDR3 has 20 amino acids. After removal of 1 base from V and 4 bases from J, the junction contained 17 bases not matched to a gene. The CDR3 DNA follows: TGCGCCAGCAGCTTGACCCAGACCTCCTACGGGACAGGGGATTACAATGAGCAGTTCTTC. Protein: CASSLTQTSYGTGDYNEQFF.

This clone was observed a few times. This rearrangement joins TRBV30 to TRBJ2-7; D perhaps matches TRBD2 (6 bases). CDR3 length equals 13 residues. CDR1 is GTSNPN, CDR2 SVGIG, per germline (reference sequence). V was clipped by 2 bases and J by 3 bases, with 11 bases between them. CDR3 sequence: CAWSPREIYEQYF. DNA of the CDR3: TGTGCCTGGAGTCCTCGGGAGATCTACGAGCAGTACTTC. Complete variable domain (other parts from reference TRBV30 and TRBJ2-7): SQTIHQWPATLVQPVGSPLSLECTVEGTSNPNLYWYRQAAGRGLQLLFYSVGIGQISSEVPQNLSASRPQDRQFILSSKKLLLSDSGFYLCAWSPREIYEQYFGPGTRLTVT.

This clone was seen just once. This chain joins TRBV9 and TRBJ2-3; TRBD2 matches 10 bases. Germline V gives CDR1 SGDLS, CDR2 YYNGEE. V shed 0 bases, J shed 4 bases, and the junction held 8 bases outside the gene matches. This CDR3 contains 17 residues. Here the CDR3 DNA reads TGTGCCAGCAGCGTAGGGACTAGCGGTTATACGGCAGATACGCAGTATTTT. It encodes CASSVGTSGYTADTQYF.